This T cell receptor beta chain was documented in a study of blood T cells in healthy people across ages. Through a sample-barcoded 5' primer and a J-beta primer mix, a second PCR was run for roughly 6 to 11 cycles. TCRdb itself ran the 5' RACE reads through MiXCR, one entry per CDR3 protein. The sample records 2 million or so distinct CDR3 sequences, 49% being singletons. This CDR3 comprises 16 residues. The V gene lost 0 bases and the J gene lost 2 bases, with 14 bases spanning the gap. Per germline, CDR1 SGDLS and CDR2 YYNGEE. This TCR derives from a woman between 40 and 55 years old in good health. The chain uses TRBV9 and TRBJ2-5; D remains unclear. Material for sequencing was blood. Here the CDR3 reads CASSVDFAVGQETQYF. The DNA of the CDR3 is TGTGCCAGCAGCGTAGATTTTGCGGTTGGGCAAGAGACCCAGTACTTC.